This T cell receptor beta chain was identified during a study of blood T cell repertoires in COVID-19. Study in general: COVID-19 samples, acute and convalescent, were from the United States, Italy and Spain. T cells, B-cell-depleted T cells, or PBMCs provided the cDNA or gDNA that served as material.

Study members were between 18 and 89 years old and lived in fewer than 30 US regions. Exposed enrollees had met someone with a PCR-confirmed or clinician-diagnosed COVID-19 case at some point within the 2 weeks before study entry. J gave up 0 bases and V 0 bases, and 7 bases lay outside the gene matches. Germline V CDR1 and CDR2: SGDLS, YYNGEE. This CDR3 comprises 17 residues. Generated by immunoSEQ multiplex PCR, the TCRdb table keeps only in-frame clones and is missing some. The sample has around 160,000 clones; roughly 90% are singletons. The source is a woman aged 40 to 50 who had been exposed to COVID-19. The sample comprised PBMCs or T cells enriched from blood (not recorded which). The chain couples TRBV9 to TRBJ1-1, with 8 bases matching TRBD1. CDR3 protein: CASSVDPTGGMNTEAFF. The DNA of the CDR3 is TGTGCCAGCAGCGTAGATCCTACAGGGGGGATGAACACTGAAGCTTTCTTT.